The 20 T cell receptor beta chains below were found in one sample sequenced in a study of blood T cell repertoires in COVID-19. TCRdb keeps only in-frame clones here, not all; method: immunoSEQ multiplex PCR. Of about 180,000 clones in the sample, around 82% were seen once. Specimen: peripheral blood. These receptors originate from an elderly woman with acute or convalescent COVID-19.

This chain links TRBV29-1 with TRBJ2-3; D may be TRBD1 (5 bases). Germline CDR1 is SQVTM and CDR2 is ANQGSEA. The V and J ends lost 4 bases and 1 base respectively, with 15 bases between them. This CDR3 has 15 amino acids. The CDR3 region is CSVVPQVEGTDTQYF. The DNA for the CDR3 is TGCAGCGTTGTTCCACAGGTAGAGGGCACAGATACGCAGTATTTT.

The chain employs TRBV4-3 and TRBJ1-2, with D maybe TRBD1 (6 bases). This CDR3 has 16 amino acids. Between the trimmed V and J ends, which lost 1 base and 2 bases, there was a span of 14 bases. Germline V lookup: CDR1 LGHNA, CDR2 YSLEER. CDR3 in amino acids: CASSQGDGQLNYGYTF. The CDR3, as DNA: TGCGCCAGCAGCCAAGGCGACGGACAGCTGAACTATGGCTACACCTTC.

CDR3 coding DNA: TGTGCCAGCAGCCGGGGACAGGGGCGTCAAGAGACCCAGTACTTC. Its translation: CASSRGQGRQETQYF. The chain employs TRBV11-2 and TRBJ2-5, with 10 bases identical to TRBD1. The germline V gene has CDR1 SGHAT and CDR2 FQNNGV. The trim removed 5 bases at V and 2 bases at J, leaving 5 bases unmatched. This CDR3 has 15 residues.

The rearrangement uses TRBV19 and TRBJ1-3; D gene uncertain. CDR3 size: 12 residues. The germline V and J ends were trimmed by 9 bases and 1 base, with 7 bases remaining between them. The germline V gene encodes CDR1 LNHDA and CDR2 SQIVND (reference sequence). CDR3 amino acids: CASQKSGNTIYF. Here the CDR3 DNA reads TGTGCCAGCCAGAAGTCTGGAAACACCATATATTTT.

The chain employs TRBV7-2 and TRBJ1-2; D is uncertain. Germline V CDR1 and CDR2: SGHTA, FQGNSA. CDR3 length: 14 residues. Trimming shortened V by 3 bases and J by 2 bases, and 10 bases separated the two germline ends. CDR3 coding DNA: TGTGCCAGCAGCTTGGACGGAGGGAACTATGGCTACACCTTC. Protein: CASSLDGGNYGYTF.

The chain combines TRBV6-4 with TRBJ2-3; D remains unclear. Germline V gene sequence: CDR1 MRHNA, CDR2 SNTAGT. This CDR3 region has 12 residues. Trimming took off 2 bases at V and 5 bases at J, with 5 bases between the two ends. CDR3 sequence reads: CASSDREDTQYF. The CDR3 bases are TGTGCCAGCAGTGACAGAGAAGATACGCAGTATTTT.

The chain couples TRBV19 to TRBJ1-1, with TRBD1 matching over 7 bases. Unmatched junction bases numbered 5, after V lost 4 bases and J lost 0 bases. This CDR3 comprises 15 residues. The germline V gene encodes CDR1 LNHDA and CDR2 SQIVND (reference sequence). The CDR3 nucleotides read TGTGCCAGTAGTAGGTGGGACAGCCTGAACACTGAAGCTTTCTTT. Translation: CASSRWDSLNTEAFF.

This clone has more than one count but fewer than ten. The rearrangement links TRBV7-2 to TRBJ1-5; 7 bases are shared with TRBD1. Unmatched junction bases numbered 6, after V lost 3 bases and J lost 4 bases. This CDR3 comprises 15 residues. CDR1 is SGHTA and CDR2 is FQGNSA in the germline V gene. CDR3 coding DNA: TGTGCCAGCAGCTTGGCCGCGACAGGGAATCAGCCCCAGCATTTT. Translating gives CASSLAATGNQPQHF.

The chain carries TRBV11-2 and TRBJ1-2; D is unclear. Germline V gives CDR1 SGHAT, CDR2 FQNNGV. Trimming removed 5 bases at V and 8 bases at J, with 18 bases between. The length of the CDR3 is 14 residues. The CDR3 nucleotides read TGTGCCAGCAGCCCCAGCGGACCCCTGGGCGGCTACACCTTC. Translated, it gives CASSPSGPLGGYTF.

The gene calls are TRBV9 and TRBJ2-3, with 8 nucleotides matching TRBD2. CDR1 is SGDLS and CDR2 is YYNGEE in the germline V gene. V was clipped by 1 base and J by 6 bases; unmatched bases: 4. The CDR3 contains 14 residues. The CDR3 DNA follows: TGTGCCAGCAGCGTACGGCGGGGGGTGGATACGCAGTATTTT. This gives the protein CASSVRRGVDTQYF.

V and J are TRBV6-2 or TRBV6-3 and TRBJ1-2; TRBD1 aligns across 10 bases. This CDR3 has 15 amino acids. Germline CDR1 reads MNHEY; CDR2 reads SVGEGT. V lost 4 bases and J lost 3; bases outside the gene matches: 5. The CDR3 loop reads CASSFPGTGDYGYTF. CDR3 DNA sequence: TGTGCCAGCAGTTTCCCCGGGACAGGGGACTATGGCTACACCTTC.

About this clone: Other DNA sequences in the same sample also yield this CDR3. The CDR3 DNA follows: TGTGCCAGCAGCCAAGATCGAAACAGGGTCAATGAGCAGTTCTTC. It yields the protein CASSQDRNRVNEQFF. The chain has TRBV3-1 (or the pseudogene TRBV3-2) and TRBJ2-1, with a tentative D call TRBD1 (6 bases). Trimming removed 0 bases at V and 6 bases at J, with 12 bases between. The germline V gene encodes CDR1 LGHDT and CDR2 YNNKEL (reference sequence). This CDR3 is built from 15 residues.

The chain joins TRBV5-4 to TRBJ2-2; 9 positions match TRBD2. The CDR3 has 18 residues. The ends lost 1 base at V and 4 bases at J; junction bases unmatched: 11. Germline loops: CDR1 SGHNT, CDR2 YYREEE (reference sequence). The CDR3 region is CASSLRAAGGRATGELFF. The CDR3 DNA is TGTGCCAGCAGCTTGCGTGCAGCGGGGGGCCGGGCCACCGGGGAGCTGTTTTTT.

This chain connects TRBV6-5 to TRBJ1-2; 7 nucleotides match TRBD1. V trimming: 3 bases; J trimming: 4 bases; junction bases outside the gene matches: 5. CDR3 size: 14 residues. CDR1 is MNHEY, CDR2 SVGAGI, per germline. CDR3 residues: CASSYPGTVYGYTF. CDR3 sequence (DNA): TGTGCCAGCAGTTATCCCGGGACAGTCTATGGCTACACCTTC.

The chain has TRBV19 and TRBJ2-6; D unclear. This CDR3 has 17 amino acids. Germline V gene data show CDR1 as LNHDA and CDR2 as SQIVND (reference sequence). The V end lost 1 base, the J end lost 0 bases, and 10 bases lay between the germline ends. CDR3 protein: CASSIGILYSGANVLTF. DNA of the CDR3: TGTGCCAGTAGTATAGGAATCCTCTACTCTGGGGCCAACGTCCTGACTTTC.

The rearrangement links TRBV7-9 to TRBJ1-4; 7 nucleotides line up with TRBD1. Germline values: CDR1 SEHNR, CDR2 FQNEAQ (reference sequence). V shed 6 bases and J 12 bases; nucleotides not matched to a gene: 13. This CDR3 region has 14 residues. DNA of the CDR3: TGTGCCAGCAGATTCTCCCGGGACAGCCATGAACTGTTTTTT. It specifies CASRFSRDSHELFF.

The table lists this clone with a count of one. CDR3 nucleotides: TGTGCCAGCAGCCGGGACAGGGCGAATGAAAAACTGTTTTTT. The encoded protein is CASSRDRANEKLFF. The chain uses TRBV5-4 and TRBJ1-4; TRBD1 aligns across 9 bases. Unmatched junction bases numbered 3, after V lost 4 bases and J lost 5 bases. The V gene's germline CDR1 is SGHNT and CDR2 YYREEE (reference sequence). This CDR3 is built from 14 residues.

The V call is TRBV9, the J call TRBJ2-1; possible D gene TRBD1, 5 bases. Germline values: CDR1 SGDLS, CDR2 YYNGEE. The CDR3 loop spans 15 amino acids. V shed 2 bases and J shed 4 bases, with 13 bases lying between them. DNA of the CDR3: TGTGCCAGCAGCGTGGACATAAGGACATACAATGAGCAGTTCTTC. Amino acids: CASSVDIRTYNEQFF.

This clone turned up a few times. The genes are TRBV20-1 and TRBJ2-3; D gene ambiguous. Per germline, CDR1 DFQATT and CDR2 SNEGSKA (reference sequence). The CDR3 consists of 11 residues. In DNA, the CDR3 is TGCAGCCTGCCATATCGGGATACGCAGTATTTT. Protein product: CSLPYRDTQYF.

The CDR3 DNA reads TGTGCCAGCAGCCTCTTGGACAAGCTCGAGCTGTTTTTT. Amino acid sequence: CASSLLDKLELFF. The chain uses TRBV3-1 (or the pseudogene TRBV3-2) and TRBJ2-2, with D possibly being TRBD1 (5 bases). Germline V CDR1 and CDR2: LGHDT, YNNKEL (reference sequence). There are 13 residues in the CDR3. With 4 bases removed from V and 11 bases from J, the gap between germline ends came to 14 bases.